This T cell receptor beta chain was identified during a study of cytomegalovirus exposure and HLA in healthy donors (dated by TCRdb to about 2017). With regard to the full study: In an earlier analysis of under 600 of the donors, 276 Gb of sequence data and 100 million or so unique TCR beta sequences from about 180 million T cells were reported. In a later genetic analysis, genome-wide SNP genotypes for about 55% of the roughly 700 donors were used, and that subset was treated as a discovery cohort. In the later analysis, no new phenotypic data were used to find candidate immune exposures; instead, reliance was placed on TCR beta sequences and their occurrence across donors. A handful of DR-DQ haplotypes were treated as single units for association and clustering because of strong linkage in the cohort. A separate validation cohort of over a hundred different subjects was used in addition to the approximately 670-subject first cohort. An early release that covered fewer than 800 HLA-typed donors contained about 290 gigabases of sequencing data and around 85 million unique TCR sequences. In a later analysis, previously published TCR beta repertoires from 600 to 850 donors were re-analyzed and high-resolution HLA genotyping was added so that TCR occurrence patterns could be studied. High-throughput TCR immunosequencing, statistical association of individual TCRs with disease status, and machine learning were combined to predict cytomegalovirus infection status. Alongside the repertoire data, information on donor age, sex, ethnicity and CMV serostatus was compiled. Every repertoire in the discovery cohort had been generated on one and the same sequencing platform. Typing coverage differed by locus: A, B, C, DRB1 and DQB1 were typed in about 620-640 donors, DQA1 in roughly 500, DPA1 in nearly 610, and DPB1 in 400 to 480. The study aimed to test whether cataloging public T cell receptors could reveal signatures of past pathogen exposure. An earlier analysis of approximately 580 of the donors used high-throughput TCR beta sequencing to judge whether each TCR beta V gene segment behaved as functional or pseudogenic. Using immunosequencing, the study profiled T cell repertoires from about 610 subjects and related those repertoires to cytomegalovirus serostatus. Class I and class II HLA loci were covered by the typing at four-digit resolution. Among 398 genotyped donors of the cohort, an average of approximately 240,000 unique TCR beta nucleotide sequences were sequenced per donor, roughly 20% of them non-productive. Among the roughly 400 genotyped donors, more than 70% belonged to the genetic ancestry cluster associated with self-reported Caucasian donors. The study at large found these results: In vitro tests confirmed that three of the cytomegalovirus-associated TCR beta chains recognize cytomegalovirus antigens. Several of the top co-occurrence clusters appeared to be linked to parvovirus B19, influenza, CMV and Epstein-Barr virus, according to a later analysis. HLA typing was unavailable for some donors at each locus, so association tests used only the typed subset. In both the original and validation cohorts, the classifier was reported to diagnose cytomegalovirus status with high specificity and sensitivity. In a later analysis, the rate of TCR association differed among HLA loci, with DRB1 alleles having the most associated TCRs and HLA-C alleles having the fewest. In a later analysis, some 17,000 TCR beta sequences were associated with specific HLA alleles at a false discovery rate of 0.05. Roughly uniform sequencing depth across donors was assumed in presence/absence analyses, although this assumption may not hold. According to a later genetic analysis, donors in an Asian-associated ancestry cluster had fewer N-insertions in productive TCRs than the approximately 650-donor mean. A further reported finding was that TCR beta sequences accurately predicted the HLA-A and HLA-B alleles for most subjects in the first cohort. Immune exposure information for the cohort was limited to CMV serostatus. A cluster of highly shared sequence variants was judged likely to be a technical artifact of the sequencing pipeline. In this cohort, only TCR beta chains were sequenced, and detectable features were limited by the absence of alpha or paired-chain data. It was suggested by the authors that the approach could potentially be generalized to other disease states and immunological phenotypes. Seventeen rarely observed V segments, including chromosome 9 orphons, were excluded from the earlier analysis of about 500 of the donors because counts were too low. In an earlier analysis of roughly 560 of the donors, most TCR beta V segments were observed in productive rearrangements about 87% or about 30% of the time, broadly matching IMGT annotations. In a later genetic analysis, a missense DCLRE1C variant was associated with V-gene and J-gene trimming of TCR beta chains, and the association was replicated in an independent cohort. Most TCR sequences were observed very rarely across donors, whereas some public TCRs were present in many individuals. A later analysis found that most CMV-associated TCR beta chains appeared HLA-restricted, with HLA associations seemingly driven largely by CMV exposure. When HLA alleles, especially DR and DQ, strongly co-occurred, attributing TCR associations to individual alleles was difficult. In a later analysis, HLA-associated TCR beta chains were found to be more clonally expanded and to have lower generation probabilities than equally common non-associated chains. In the study, 164 TCR beta chains were listed as associated with cytomegalovirus. Correlated functional status among segregating V segments might reflect linkage disequilibrium, but an unknown experimental factor could not be ruled out.

This clone was counted only a few times. Its antigen is unknown. No quality values exist for individual bases; no much larger clone is one base distant. In total, approximately 610 healthy bone marrow donors made up the cohort. Cohort members were all nominally healthy when sampled, although unrecorded immune exposures were likely present. The donor tested CMV seronegative and was one of the 352 seronegative cohort members. A peripheral blood sample was collected from each donor, and TCR beta sequencing was performed on peripheral blood mononuclear cells. The Qiagen DNeasy Blood Extraction Kit was used to extract genomic DNA from the blood cell samples. The library was generated by the immunoSEQ multiplex PCR assay. A mixture of 60 forward primers for TCR Vbeta segments and 13 reverse primers for TCR Jbeta segments was used in the multiplex PCR. The CDR3 region of rearranged TCR beta genes was amplified from genomic DNA by a multiplex PCR assay. The amplified TCR beta libraries were sequenced on the Illumina HiSeq System as 87-base-pair reads. The original pipeline was this. A later analysis counted about 76 million unique TCR beta chains across the 666 repertoires, and 10 million to 11 million of these chains were shared by at least two donors. Raw reads were error-corrected and collapsed into unique sequences by a nearest-neighbor algorithm in which closely related sequences were merged to remove PCR and sequencing errors. V, D and J gene segments were assigned by aligning CDR3 sequences to IMGT reference sequences. For a sequence to be retained, at least a six-nucleotide match to both a V gene segment and a J gene segment was required. A rearrangement counted as productive if the CDR3 had no stop codons and remained in frame with V and J, and every other rearrangement counted as non-productive. CDR3 was defined by IMGT convention, running from the second conserved V-encoded cysteine to the conserved J-encoded phenylalanine. The earlier analysis of about 500 of the donors excluded sequences that lacked an unambiguous match to a single V gene segment. In an earlier analysis of approximately 550 of the donors, V segments were called functional above 56.7% productive rearrangements and were called segregating when the between-donor standard deviation exceeded 5%. A statistical classification framework was built to diagnose cytomegalovirus status from the catalog of TCR beta chain sequences. A later analysis assigned V and J genes by comparing TCR nucleotide sequences with IMGT/GENE-DB human TR gene sequences. The TCRdist pipeline was used in a later analysis to assign CDR3 sequences and most-parsimonious VDJ recombination scenarios. In a later analysis, each TCR beta chain was defined by its CDR3 amino acid sequence together with its V-gene family, and reads without a unique V-gene family were excluded. To address suspected cross-contamination and a sequencing artifact, a later analysis removed approximately 590 highly shared, low-generation-probability nucleotide sequences. A later analysis calculated a clonal expansion index for each public chain from normalized within-repertoire ranks of inferred template counts. In a later analysis, generation probabilities were computed using a VDJ recombination model fitted to out-of-frame rearrangements, and the results were checked against IGoR. In a later analysis, hypergeometric tests were used to score TCR-TCR, TCR-HLA and TCR-CMV co-occurrence, with a repertoire-size bias correction applied to TCR pairs. In a later analysis, false discovery rates were estimated by permuting HLA or CMV assignments 20 times. A later analysis grouped co-occurring TCRs with DBSCAN, adding TCRdist sequence similarity when clustering within HLA-allele-positive subsets. Co-occurrence clustering excluded repertoires with fewer than 30,000 or more than 120,000 public chains, plus five with anomalous nucleotide sharing. Entries here come from immuneACCESS through TCRdb and include only in-frame sequences with V and J called. Some clones fail to appear in such tables; in the studies checked, an unresolved V gene covers under half of the shortfall, and the cause of the remainder is unknown. The D gene and trimming were derived from the DNA, and the V and J assignments and clone size from that table. This sample lists roughly 190,000 clones; about four fifths were detected once. The ten largest make up 1.7% of the sample.

The sequenced material came from PBMCs. The origin of this receptor is a woman aged 18-29 years in good health and CMV-seronegative.

The CDR3 region: CAWSRGSGNTIYF. The sequence in DNA is TGTGCCTGGAGTCGAGGGTCAGGAAACACCATATATTTT. Here the chain combines TRBV30 and TRBJ1-3; the D gene cannot be resolved reliably. CDR1 GTSNPN and CDR2 SVGIG were looked up in the germline V gene (reference sequence). Relative to germline, V is 2 bases shorter and J is 4 bases shorter, with 9 bases between their ends. Inclusive of the bounding cysteine and phenylalanine, the CDR3 is 13 residues long. The read is trimmed to its CDR3 DNA, 39 bases read in frame from base 1.